This entry lists 16 T cell receptor beta chains sequenced from one sample in a study of shared clonotypes between healthy human individuals. The assay was immunoSEQ multiplex PCR, and TCRdb's table has in-frame clones only and misses some. The sample holds approximately 2.3 million clones, approximately 93% seen once. The sequenced sample consisted of naive CD4+ T cells from PBMCs. Subset defined: CD45RA+ positively selected. These receptors all come from a young man in good health. Some clones in this sample may be carry-over from other donors' samples.

V and J are TRBV13 and TRBJ1-6, with TRBD1 matching 7 bases. J lost 14 bases, V lost 4 bases, and 14 bases had no gene match. This CDR3 has 15 amino acids. Germline V lookup: CDR1 PRHDT, CDR2 FYEKMQ (reference sequence). The CDR3 is CASSSRDSGYGALHF. The CDR3 region has the DNA TGTGCCAGCAGCTCCCGGGACAGTGGATATGGGGCCCTCCACTTT. Full variable domain (rest looked up from reference TRBV13 and TRBJ1-6): AAGVIQSPRHLIKEKRETATLKCYPIPRHDTVYWYQQGPGQDPQFLISFYEKMQSDKGSIPDRFSAQQFSDYHSELNMSSLELGDSALYFCASSSRDSGYGALHFGNGTRLTVT.

This chain links TRBV28 with TRBJ2-1; a weak D match, TRBD2 (6 bases). V was trimmed by 4 bases and J by 14 bases, leaving 15 bases between them. Germline CDR1 and CDR2: MDHEN and SYDVKM. This CDR3 has 12 amino acids. The CDR3 spells CASSYGGIKEFF. The CDR3 region has the DNA TGTGCCAGCAGTTATGGCGGGATTAAGGAGTTCTTC.

This clone was seen only once. Since a far larger clone is one base different, this is likely a read error. This specimen includes other DNA sequences encoding the same CDR3. This chain joins TRBV30 and TRBJ1-3; D remains unclear. CDR3 size: 14 residues. Trimming shortened V by 0 bases and J by 0 bases, and 6 bases separated the two germline ends. CDR1 GTSNPN and CDR2 SVGIG come from the germline V gene (reference sequence). For the CDR3, the DNA is TGTGCCTGGAGTGTGGGGTTCTCTGGAAACACCATATATTTT. Translating it yields CAWSVGFSGNTIYF.

V usage is TRBV28 and J usage is TRBJ2-5, with TRBD1 matching over 12 bases. The J segment lost 2 bases and the V segment lost 11 bases, leaving 9 bases of the junction unmatched. This CDR3 spans 15 amino acids. The V gene's germline CDR1 is MDHEN and CDR2 SYDVKM. CDR3 in DNA: TGTGCCCTCGGGACAGGGGGCTTGGGGCAAGAGACCCAGTACTTC. Its translation is CALGTGGLGQETQYF. Complete variable domain (other parts from reference TRBV28 and TRBJ2-5): DVKVTQSSRYLVKRTGEKVFLECVQDMDHENMFWYRQDPGLGLRLIYFSYDVKMKEKGDIPEGYSVSREKKERFSLILESASTNQTSMYLCALGTGGLGQETQYFGPGTRLLVL.

V usage is TRBV9 and J usage is TRBJ2-3; the match to TRBD2 covers 9 bases. V was pared by 4 bases and J by 4 bases, with 7 bases of the junction left unmatched. There are 15 residues in the CDR3. CDR1 is SGDLS and CDR2 is YYNGEE in the germline V gene. CDR3 sequence: CASSRGLAFSDTQYF. CDR3 DNA sequence: TGTGCCAGCAGCCGTGGACTAGCGTTCTCAGATACGCAGTATTTT.

V gene TRBV15 combines with J gene TRBJ2-7; 9 bases are shared with TRBD1. Germline V gene sequence: CDR1 LNHNV, CDR2 YYDKDF (reference sequence). The CDR3 sequence is 15 residues long. V was clipped by 5 bases and J by 8 bases; unmatched bases: 13. The CDR3 here is CATSHFPGQGLKQYF. CDR3 in DNA: TGTGCCACCAGCCATTTCCCGGGACAGGGACTAAAGCAGTACTTC.

This chain connects TRBV4-3 to TRBJ2-3; D could derive from TRBD1 or TRBD2 (5 bases each). Trimming cost V 0 bases and J 7 bases, with 20 bases left between them. The CDR3 consists of 17 residues. CDR1 and CDR2 (germline): LGHNA, YSLEER. The CDR3 sequence: CASSQDQGGGRRNTQYF. DNA for the CDR3: TGCGCCAGCAGCCAAGATCAGGGTGGGGGACGGCGAAATACGCAGTATTTT.

This chain uses TRBV10-2 with TRBJ2-2; D perhaps matches TRBD1 (6 bases). Germline V gene sequence: CDR1 WSHSY, CDR2 SAAADI. The CDR3 runs to 14 residues. V was shortened by 6 bases and J by 5 bases, with 13 bases between the two germline ends. As DNA, the CDR3 is TGCGCCAGCAGGGAATGGGGGCGGACCGGGGAGCTGTTTTTT. It translates to CASREWGRTGELFF.

This chain joins TRBV18 and TRBJ2-1; tentatively, D is TRBD2 (6 bases). This CDR3 has 16 residues. CDR1 and CDR2 (germline): KGHSH, LQKENI. V shed 4 bases and J shed 6 bases, with 19 bases lying between them. The CDR3 here is CASSLSNSGGPNEQFF. The CDR3, as DNA: TGTGCCAGCTCACTCTCCAATAGCGGTGGTCCCAATGAGCAGTTCTTC.

The rearrangement links TRBV27 to TRBJ2-7; 9 bases align to TRBD1. Germline lookup yields CDR1 MNHEY and CDR2 SMNVEV (reference sequence). Trimming took 8 bases from V and 5 from J; bases not matched to a gene: 7. This CDR3 spans 13 amino acids. The CDR3 sequence: CASGGGQGHEQYF. The CDR3 DNA sequence: TGTGCCAGCGGGGGGGGACAGGGCCACGAGCAGTACTTC.

This rearrangement joins TRBV4-2 to TRBJ2-7; 9 positions agree with TRBD1. The V gene's germline CDR1 is LGHNA and CDR2 YNFKEQ. V gave up 3 bases and J gave up 5 bases; unmatched junction bases: 14. This CDR3 is 17 amino acids long. The CDR3 sequence: CASSQAGDRDRDHEQYF. The CDR3 DNA reads as TGTGCCAGCAGCCAGGCCGGGGACCGGGACAGGGACCACGAGCAGTACTTC.

This clone was counted once. The V call is TRBV19, the J call TRBJ2-1; 14 bases are a match to TRBD2. The germline gives CDR1 LNHDA, CDR2 SQIVND (reference sequence). The CDR3 loop spans 16 amino acids. J was trimmed by 6 bases and V by 4 bases; bases with no gene match: 5. Here the CDR3 reads CASSTRTSGRLNEQFF. DNA for the CDR3: TGTGCCAGTAGTACCCGGACTAGCGGGAGGCTCAATGAGCAGTTCTTC.

The V call is TRBV6-6, the J call TRBJ2-7; D is perhaps TRBD2 (5 bases). This CDR3 region has 14 residues. Germline V CDR1 and CDR2: MNHNY, SVGAGI (reference sequence). V dropped 0 bases and J dropped 3 bases, with 9 bases sitting between them. The CDR3: CASSYSRGNYEQYF. DNA of the CDR3: TGTGCCAGCAGTTACTCCCGAGGGAACTACGAGCAGTACTTC.

The rearrangement links TRBV6-1 to TRBJ2-7; 7 bases map to TRBD2. Germline V gene lookup returns CDR1 MNHNS and CDR2 SASEGT. This CDR3 is 11 amino acids long. Trimming at V came to 7 bases and at J to 6 bases, leaving 3 bases not matched to a gene. The CDR3 DNA is TGTGCCAGCATGGGGGGGGGCGAGCAGTACTTC. This translates into CASMGGGEQYF.

The V call is TRBV15, the J call TRBJ1-6; D remains ambiguous. The V gene's germline CDR1 is LNHNV and CDR2 YYDKDF (reference sequence). The CDR3 totals 13 residues. V shed 1 base and J shed 10 bases, with 8 bases lying between them. The CDR3 reads CATSRGGDSPLHF. In nucleotides, the CDR3 is TGTGCCACCAGCAGAGGTGGTGACTCACCCCTCCACTTT.

The rearrangement uses TRBV11-1 and TRBJ2-7; TRBD2 matches 9 bases. This CDR3 region has 14 residues. The V segment lost 4 bases and the J segment 4 bases; nucleotides outside the gene matches: 5. The germline gives CDR1 SGHAT, CDR2 FQDESV (reference sequence). CDR3 loop: CASSSTSGSYEQYF. In nucleotides, the CDR3 is TGTGCCAGCAGCTCCACTAGCGGGTCTTACGAGCAGTACTTC.